Following are 25 T cell receptor beta chains from one sample sequenced in a study of T cells in Graves' hyperthyroidism and ophthalmopathy. Amplified regions were TCR beta CDR3 sequences from RNA transcripts. A first-round RT-PCR of the TCR CDR3 used the HTBI primer set. Via MiXCR, TCRdb re-called the multiplex PCR reads, giving one row per CDR3 protein. Counted here are about 500,000 distinct CDR3 sequences, 46% occurring once; the ten biggest clones make up roughly 45%. The source material was peripheral blood or thyroid tissue (not recorded which). These receptors came from an adult woman with Graves' disease, either hyperthyroidism or ophthalmopathy (not recorded which).

This clonotype was observed at least ten times. V usage is TRBV7-9 and J usage is TRBJ2-5; TRBD2 matches at 16 bases. After removal of 6 bases from V and 4 bases from J, the junction contained 5 bases not matched to a gene. This CDR3 has 16 residues. Germline V lookup: CDR1 SEHNR, CDR2 FQNEAQ (reference sequence). The CDR3 here is CASRGTSGRARETQYF. The CDR3 bases are TGTGCCAGCAGGGGGACTAGCGGGAGGGCCCGAGAGACCCAGTACTTC.

This clonotype was recorded at least ten times. This rearrangement joins TRBV7-2 to TRBJ2-7, with D maybe TRBD1 (7 bases). Per germline, CDR1 SGHTA and CDR2 FQGNSA. This CDR3 region has 14 residues. V lost 1 base to trimming and J lost 8 bases, with 15 bases between them. The CDR3 bases are TGTGCCAGCAGCTTAGGCGGGACAGAGGAAAAGCAGTACTTC. Translated, it gives CASSLGGTEEKQYF.

This clonotype was recorded at least ten times. This rearrangement joins TRBV5-1 to TRBJ1-3; D is unresolved. This CDR3 has 15 residues. Trimming left V 0 bases short and J 0 bases short, with 7 bases between. Germline V gene sequence: CDR1 SGHRS, CDR2 YFSETQ. The CDR3 is CASSLDPGSGNTIYF. In nucleotides, the CDR3 is TGCGCCAGCAGCTTGGACCCGGGCTCTGGAAACACCATATATTTT.

This clonotype occurred many times. The chain employs TRBV5-1 and TRBJ2-5, with D maybe TRBD2 (5 bases). The germline V gene has CDR1 SGHRS and CDR2 YFSETQ. The CDR3 spans 16 residues. Trimming shortened V by 0 bases and J by 4 bases, and 16 bases separated the two germline ends. CDR3 DNA sequence: TGCGCCAGCAGCTTGGACTCGGGGATGATAATAGAGACCCAGTACTTC. Translated: CASSLDSGMIIETQYF.

This clonotype appeared many times. The rearrangement links TRBV7-2 to TRBJ2-7, with 7 positions matching TRBD1. CDR3 length: 14 amino acids. Germline lookup yields CDR1 SGHTA and CDR2 FQGNSA. V dropped 5 bases and J dropped 0; count of bases not matched to a gene: 4. CDR3 sequence reads: CASSPGDSSYEQYF. CDR3 nucleotides: TGTGCCAGCAGCCCCGGGGACAGCTCCTACGAGCAGTACTTC.

This chain connects TRBV10-3 to TRBJ2-7; D is unresolved. Germline V CDR1 and CDR2: ENHRY, SYGVKD. Deletions cut 3 bases from V and 1 base from J, with 13 bases between. The CDR3 sequence is 15 residues long. The DNA for the CDR3 is TGTGCCATCAGTGACCCCCCTTCGGGTTCCTACGAGCAGTACTTC. Translated: CAISDPPSGSYEQYF.

The rearrangement uses TRBV29-1 and TRBJ2-5; possible D gene TRBD2, 6 bases. V was trimmed by 8 bases and J by 4 bases, leaving 8 bases between them. Germline CDR1 is SQVTM and CDR2 is ANQGSEA. The CDR3 runs to 10 residues. CDR3 in DNA: TGCAGCCGGGGGTTAGAGACCCAGTACTTC. It codes for CSRGLETQYF.

This clonotype showed up just once. The chain employs TRBV2 and TRBJ1-1; the D is unclear. The length of the CDR3 is 18 residues. V was clipped by 5 bases and J by 1 base, with 23 bases between them. Germline CDR1 reads SNHLY; CDR2 reads FYNNEI. CDR3 protein: CASSLTPWVPESNTEAFF. The CDR3 DNA reads TGTGCCAGCAGTTTAACCCCCTGGGTCCCGGAGTCGAACACTGAAGCTTTCTTT.

The chain combines TRBV19 with TRBJ2-2; no firm D call. Germline CDR1 reads LNHDA; CDR2 reads SQIVND (reference sequence). The CDR3 spans 14 residues. V was trimmed by 10 bases and J by 2 bases, leaving 14 bases between them. The CDR3 nucleotides read TGTGCCACTGGAAAGCTGCAAAACACCGGGGAGCTGTTTTTT. Its protein product is CATGKLQNTGELFF.

The gene calls are TRBV28 and TRBJ1-6; 8 positions agree with TRBD1. J gave up 8 bases and V 5 bases, and 8 bases lay outside the gene matches. The CDR3 consists of 15 residues. The germline gives CDR1 MDHEN, CDR2 SYDVKM. The CDR3 sequence: CASSASGQGDSPLHF. The CDR3 DNA reads as TGTGCCAGCAGTGCGTCCGGACAGGGAGATTCACCCCTCCACTTT.

V gene TRBV6-5 combines with J gene TRBJ2-5; D ambiguous. This CDR3 contains 13 residues. CDR1 and CDR2 (germline): MNHEY, SVGAGI. V gave up 8 bases and J gave up 1 base, with 11 bases separating them. The CDR3 protein is CASLAVGQETQYF. The CDR3 bases are TGTGCCAGCCTCGCGGTGGGCCAAGAGACCCAGTACTTC.

In this sample, this clonotype turned up a few times. This chain uses TRBV7-8 with TRBJ2-7; D gene uncertain. The CDR3 sequence is 14 residues long. CDR1 is SGHVS, CDR2 FQNEAQ, per germline. Between the trimmed V and J ends, which lost 6 bases and 2 bases, there was a span of 14 bases. CDR3 bases: TGTGCCAGCAGTTTACGTCTCACCCCCTACGAGCAGTACTTC. Its translation: CASSLRLTPYEQYF.

The V and J genes are TRBV5-1 and TRBJ1-6, with D perhaps TRBD1 (6 bases). V was trimmed by 0 bases and J by 15 bases, leaving 7 bases between them. The CDR3 extends over 11 amino acids. Germline lookup yields CDR1 SGHRS and CDR2 YFSETQ. The CDR3: CASSLAGVLHF. CDR3 nucleotide sequence: TGCGCCAGCAGCTTGGCAGGGGTCCTCCACTTT.

In this sample, this clonotype turned up many times. This chain joins TRBV20-1 and TRBJ2-7; TRBD1 matches 8 bases. Looked up from germline, CDR1 is DFQATT and CDR2 is SNEGSKA (reference sequence). The V and J ends lost 2 bases and 2 bases, in that order; junction bases with no gene match: 5. This CDR3 spans 14 amino acids. The CDR3: CSARLGTGAYEQYF. The CDR3 DNA reads as TGCAGTGCTAGACTCGGGACAGGCGCCTACGAGCAGTACTTC.

This clonotype showed up just a few times. The rearrangement joins TRBV2 to TRBJ2-7; D unclear. The CDR3 has 13 amino acids. The V gene's germline CDR1 is SNHLY and CDR2 FYNNEI. The V and J ends lost 5 bases and 0 bases respectively, with 8 bases between them. CDR3 loop: CASSYAFSYEQYF. For the CDR3, the DNA is TGTGCCAGCAGTTATGCCTTCTCCTACGAGCAGTACTTC.

The rearrangement joins TRBV10-3 to TRBJ2-1; the D is unclear. The CDR3 extends over 15 amino acids. The germline V gene has CDR1 ENHRY and CDR2 SYGVKD. Between the trimmed V and J ends, which lost 7 bases and 2 bases, there was a span of 15 bases. Here the CDR3 DNA reads TGTGCCATCATGCCCGGAGCTGATGCCTACAATGAGCAGTTCTTC. It encodes CAIMPGADAYNEQFF.

This clonotype showed up just a few times. Because the CDR3's place on the DNA is in doubt, the DNA is left out and the CDR3 is given as listed by TCRdb. This sequence joins TRBV28 and TRBJ1-2; TRBD1, the table's D call, lacks a check against the DNA. The CDR3 region is 14 residues in length, termini included. Germline CDR1 and CDR2: MDHEN and SYDVKM. The CDR3: CASSFLAGGGGYTF.

CDR3 region: CAISESRDGDQETQYF. CDR3 DNA: TGTGCCATCAGTGAGTCACGGGACGGAGACCAAGAGACCCAGTACTTC. The J gene is TRBJ2-5, the V gene TRBV10-3; the D call may be TRBD1 or TRBD2 (5 bases each). Trimming took off 0 bases at V and 0 bases at J, with 11 bases between the two ends. The germline V gene encodes CDR1 ENHRY and CDR2 SYGVKD. The CDR3 extends over 16 amino acids.

This clonotype was observed many times. V usage is TRBV19 and J usage is TRBJ1-2; a weak D match, TRBD1 (5 bases). CDR1 and CDR2 (germline): LNHDA, SQIVND (reference sequence). The V and J ends lost 3 bases and 1 base respectively, with 18 bases between them. This CDR3 has 17 residues. CDR3 DNA: TGTGCCAGTAGTATTCGGCCAGGGCGTAATCTTAACTATGGCTACACCTTC. Protein product: CASSIRPGRNLNYGYTF.

The J gene is TRBJ1-1, the V gene TRBV29-1, with no clear D. Deletions cut 4 bases from V and 10 bases from J, with 10 bases between. The germline gives CDR1 SQVTM, CDR2 ANQGSEA. This CDR3 has 10 residues. The CDR3 here is CSVGVSGAFF. In DNA form, the CDR3 reads TGCAGCGTTGGGGTCAGCGGAGCTTTCTTT.

This clonotype was counted at least ten times. The chain is built from TRBV10-3 and TRBJ2-7; the D gene is possibly TRBD2 (6 bases). Germline lookup yields CDR1 ENHRY and CDR2 SYGVKD. Trimming removed 6 bases at V and 3 bases at J, with 12 bases between. CDR3 length equals 13 residues. This chain's CDR3 is CAISRRENYEQYF. The DNA of the CDR3 is TGTGCCATCAGCCGACGGGAGAACTACGAGCAGTACTTC.

Concerning this clonotype itself: The junction and the germline gene differ at one end; a read error may be behind it. The CDR3 coding sequence is TGCGCCAGCAGTGGGGGGGAGGAAACGACTAGCGGGGACAACGTCCTGACTTTC. Translating gives CASSGGEETTSGDNVLTF. The chain joins TRBV10-2 to TRBJ2-6, with TRBD2 matching 11 bases. Per the germline V gene, CDR1 is WSHSY and CDR2 is SAAADI. CDR3 size: 18 residues.

The J gene is TRBJ2-5, the V gene TRBV30, with a weak D call TRBD2 (6 bases). Between the trimmed V and J ends, which lost 4 bases and 1 base, there was a span of 13 bases. Germline V gives CDR1 GTSNPN, CDR2 SVGIG (reference sequence). This CDR3 has 14 residues. This chain's CDR3 is CAWTRGLSQETQYF. Here the CDR3 DNA reads TGTGCCTGGACCCGGGGACTTAGCCAAGAGACCCAGTACTTC.

The V and J genes are TRBV11-2 and TRBJ1-1; the D gene is possibly TRBD1 (5 bases). This CDR3 has 17 residues. Trimming took 4 bases from V and 0 from J, leaving 18 bases between them. Germline loops: CDR1 SGHAT, CDR2 FQNNGV. The CDR3 region is CASSSGTTFTLNTEAFF. CDR3 coding DNA: TGTGCCAGCAGCTCAGGGACCACGTTTACATTGAACACTGAAGCTTTCTTT. Complete variable domain (other parts from reference TRBV11-2 and TRBJ1-1): EAGVAQSPRYKIIEKRQSVAFWCNPISGHATLYWYQQILGQGPKLLIQFQNNGVVDDSQLPKDRFSAERLKGVDSTLKIQPAKLEDSAVYLCASSSGTTFTLNTEAFFGQGTRLTVV.

This clonotype was observed many times. The rearrangement uses TRBV7-2 and TRBJ2-7; 11 bases are shared with TRBD2. This CDR3 contains 18 residues. From germline, CDR1 is SGHTA and CDR2 FQGNSA. J gave up 1 base and V 0 bases, and 8 bases lay outside the gene matches. The CDR3 DNA reads TGTGCCAGCAGCTTAGCCTCCGGGCTAGCGGGAGGTTCCTACGAGCAGTACTTC. This gives the protein CASSLASGLAGGSYEQYF.